What follows are 13 T cell receptor beta chains derived from one specimen sequenced in a study of blood T cell repertoires in COVID-19. The data were produced by immunoSEQ multiplex PCR, yet TCRdb's version contains in-frame clones alone and is incomplete. The sample consists of approximately 120,000 clones, 92% of them appearing once. The sequencing input was peripheral blood. These receptors all stem from a man aged 50 to 60 with COVID-19, enrolled during active disease.

The CDR3 bases are TGCGCCAGCAGCCAAGATCTGGAGGCCAGCGGGCCCAATGAGCAGTTCTTC. Translation gives CASSQDLEASGPNEQFF. This sequence joins TRBV4-1 and TRBJ2-1, with D possibly being TRBD2 (6 bases). Per the germline V gene, CDR1 is MGHRA and CDR2 is YSYEKL. CDR3 size: 17 residues. V shed 0 bases and J shed 6 bases, with 18 bases lying between them.

This rearrangement joins TRBV5-5 to TRBJ2-1, with a tentative D call TRBD2 (5 bases). Between the trimmed V and J ends, which lost 5 bases and 6 bases, there was a span of 12 bases. The CDR3 spans 13 residues. In germline, CDR1 is SGHKS, CDR2 YYEKEE (reference sequence). In DNA form, the CDR3 reads TGTGCCAGCAGGGACTTTGGACCCAATGAGCAGTTCTTC. This encodes CASRDFGPNEQFF.

The chain carries TRBV9 and TRBJ2-5; 8 bases are a match to TRBD1. The CDR3 loop spans 15 amino acids. V lost 3 bases to trimming and J lost 4 bases; unmatched junction nucleotides: 8. The V gene's germline CDR1 is SGDLS and CDR2 YYNGEE. This chain's CDR3 is CASSANPGTGETQYF. In DNA form, the CDR3 reads TGTGCCAGCAGCGCCAACCCGGGGACAGGAGAGACCCAGTACTTC.

The sample holds one count of this clone. The chain recombines TRBV14 with TRBJ2-5, with 7 positions matching TRBD2. Germline V CDR1 and CDR2: SGHDN, FVKESK. The CDR3 runs to 17 residues. J gave up 2 bases and V 0 bases, and 9 bases lay outside the gene matches. The CDR3 sequence: CASSQDILGTTQETQYF. For the CDR3, the DNA is TGTGCCAGCAGCCAAGATATATTAGGGACTACACAAGAGACCCAGTACTTC.

This clone was detected once. The chain recombines TRBV2 with TRBJ1-2; no clear D gene. The CDR3 has 13 amino acids. Germline V CDR1 and CDR2: SNHLY, FYNNEI. V was trimmed by 4 bases and J by 3 bases, leaving 9 bases between them. In nucleotides, the CDR3 is TGTGCCAGCAGTGGCGCCACCGACTATGGCTACACCTTC. Amino acids: CASSGATDYGYTF.

The chain carries TRBV11-3 and TRBJ2-5; 8 nucleotides agree with TRBD2. This CDR3 region has 15 residues. CDR1 SGHNT and CDR2 YENEEA come from the germline V gene. V was pared by 2 bases and J by 5 bases, with 7 bases of the junction left unmatched. The CDR3 here is CASSLRNGRGETQYF. CDR3 sequence (DNA): TGTGCCAGCAGCTTAAGAAACGGGAGGGGGGAGACCCAGTACTTC.

Comment on this clone: An end of the junction differs from the germline gene, which may be a read error. The chain uses TRBV19 and TRBJ2-1; possible D gene TRBD1, 6 bases. The CDR3 has 15 residues. CDR1 LNHDA and CDR2 SQIVND come from the germline V gene (reference sequence). Here the CDR3 reads CASTIGPGTYNEQFF. The CDR3 DNA is TGTGCCAGTACTATAGGACCGGGGACATACAATGAGCAGTTCTTC.

V is TRBV5-6 and J is TRBJ1-5; 10 bases agree with TRBD1. CDR1 is SGHDT, CDR2 YYEEEE, per germline. J gave up 6 bases and V 3 bases, and 6 bases lay outside the gene matches. CDR3 length equals 15 residues. CDR3 sequence: CASSSGTGVPQPQHF. CDR3 DNA: TGTGCCAGCAGCTCAGGGACAGGGGTACCTCAGCCCCAGCATTTT. Combining the CDR3 with reference TRBV5-6 and TRBJ1-5 gives the whole variable domain DAGVTQSPTHLIKTRGQQVTLRCSPKSGHDTVSWYQQALGQGPQFIFQYYEEEERQRGNFPDRFSGHQFPNYSSELNVNALLLGDSALYLCASSSGTGVPQPQHFGDGTRLSIL.

V and J are TRBV19 and TRBJ2-1; TRBD2 aligns across 15 bases. The CDR3 consists of 16 residues. Germline V gene sequence: CDR1 LNHDA, CDR2 SQIVND (reference sequence). V was pared by 6 bases and J by 8 bases, with 8 bases of the junction left unmatched. CDR3 in amino acids: CASRWGLAGGGHEQFF. The CDR3, as DNA: TGTGCCAGTAGATGGGGACTAGCGGGAGGCGGACATGAGCAGTTCTTC.

The chain has TRBV28 and TRBJ1-1; TRBD1 is a possible D gene (6 bases). This CDR3 contains 15 residues. CDR1 is MDHEN, CDR2 SYDVKM, per germline. The V and J ends lost 4 bases and 5 bases respectively, with 17 bases between them. CDR3 loop: CASSSPGGAETEAFF. CDR3 sequence (DNA): TGTGCCAGCAGTTCCCCGGGGGGGGCAGAAACTGAAGCTTTCTTT. The variable domain in full, with the rest retrieved from reference TRBV28 and TRBJ1-1, is DVKVTQSSRYLVKRTGEKVFLECVQDMDHENMFWYRQDPGLGLRLIYFSYDVKMKEKGDIPEGYSVSREKKERFSLILESASTNQTSMYLCASSSPGGAETEAFFGQGTRLTVV.

The chain has TRBV9 and TRBJ2-3; D possibly corresponds to TRBD1 (6 bases). Deletions cut 0 bases from V and 1 base from J, with 12 bases between. CDR3 length: 16 residues. Per germline, CDR1 SGDLS and CDR2 YYNGEE. CDR3 in DNA: TGTGCCAGCAGCGTAGACGCGGACAGACGCACAGATACGCAGTATTTT. Residues: CASSVDADRRTDTQYF.

V usage is TRBV6-5 and J usage is TRBJ2-3, with 9 bases aligning to TRBD2. Germline V CDR1 and CDR2: MNHEY, SVGAGI. CDR3 size: 16 residues. The J segment lost 0 bases and the V segment lost 2 bases, leaving 3 bases of the junction unmatched. As DNA, the CDR3 is TGTGCCAGCAGTTACGGCGGGAGGGCTAGCACAGATACGCAGTATTTT. Its translation: CASSYGGRASTDTQYF.

The rearrangement uses TRBV7-9 and TRBJ1-1; D uncertain. Germline lookup yields CDR1 SEHNR and CDR2 FQNEAQ (reference sequence). This CDR3 is 14 amino acids long. With 1 base removed from V and 2 bases from J, the gap between germline ends came to 8 bases. The DNA of the CDR3 is TGTGCCAGCAGCTTAGAGACACTTAACACTGAAGCTTTCTTT. Translated, it gives CASSLETLNTEAFF.